Listed below are T cell receptor beta chains from one sample, sequenced in a study of T cell responses to AZD1222 COVID-19 vaccine. Only in-frame clones appear in the TCRdb table, and some are missing; sequencing was by immunoSEQ multiplex PCR. Of 120,000 or so clones listed, roughly nine tenths are singletons. Sequenced here: peripheral blood, sampled on day 0 of AZD1222 vaccination. The receptors originated from an adult in good health. Each CDR3 is given with its conserved first and last residue. Fields, in order: clone size, J gene, D gene, V gene, CDR3 DNA, CDR3 protein. A D gene is named only where the DNA matches it firmly. Expanded clones are given a class, and other clones once, few, many or no size at all.

abundance: NA; j_gene: TRBJ1-4; d_gene: NA; v_gene: TRBV2; CDR3nt: TGTGCCAGCGGCAGTGACCGAAATGAAAAACTGTTTTTT; CDR3aa: CASGSDRNEKLFF
abundance: NA; j_gene: TRBJ1-5; d_gene: NA; v_gene: TRBV7-9; CDR3nt: TGTGCCAGCAGCTTAGGGTCCAGCGACAGAGGGACCCAGCATTTT; CDR3aa: CASSLGSSDRGTQHF
abundance: NA; j_gene: TRBJ2-1; d_gene: TRBD2; v_gene: TRBV2; CDR3nt: TGTGCCAGCAGTGAAGGGTTGGGGGGGGTAAGCTCCTACAATGAGCAGTTCTTC; CDR3aa: CASSEGLGGVSSYNEQFF
abundance: NA; j_gene: TRBJ2-2; d_gene: NA; v_gene: TRBV5-1; CDR3nt: TGCGCCAGCAGCTTGGCCAGGGGTGGCACCGGGGAGCTGTTTTTT; CDR3aa: CASSLARGGTGELFF
abundance: NA; j_gene: TRBJ1-4; d_gene: TRBD1; v_gene: TRBV19; CDR3nt: TGTGCCAGTAACGACGGGACAGGGGATGAAAAACTGTTTTTT; CDR3aa: CASNDGTGDEKLFF
abundance: NA; j_gene: TRBJ2-3; d_gene: TRBD2; v_gene: TRBV28; CDR3nt: TGTGCCAGCAGCCCTAGCGGGAGTGGTGACACAGATACGCAGTATTTT; CDR3aa: CASSPSGSGDTDTQYF
abundance: NA; j_gene: TRBJ1-5; d_gene: NA; v_gene: TRBV6-5; CDR3nt: TGTGCCAGCACTCCCGAGATTAGCAATCAGCCCCAGCATTTT; CDR3aa: CASTPEISNQPQHF
abundance: NA; j_gene: TRBJ1-5; d_gene: NA; v_gene: TRBV5-8; CDR3nt: TGTGCCAGCAGCTTAGGAGGATATAGCAATCAGCCCCAGCATTTT; CDR3aa: CASSLGGYSNQPQHF
abundance: NA; j_gene: TRBJ2-5; d_gene: TRBD2; v_gene: TRBV2; CDR3nt: TGTGCCAGCGGCCTCACGGGTTGGGGACTACAAGAGACCCAGTACTTC; CDR3aa: CASGLTGWGLQETQYF
abundance: NA; j_gene: TRBJ1-4; d_gene: NA; v_gene: TRBV5-4; CDR3nt: TGTGCCAGCAGCTTGGAACCGGCGAGTGAAAAACTGTTTTTT; CDR3aa: CASSLEPASEKLFF
abundance: NA; j_gene: TRBJ2-1; d_gene: NA; v_gene: TRBV9; CDR3nt: TGTGCCAGCAGCGTAGCTCTAAGCCCGAATGAGCAGTTCTTC; CDR3aa: CASSVALSPNEQFF
abundance: NA; j_gene: TRBJ2-2; d_gene: TRBD2; v_gene: TRBV11-2; CDR3nt: TGTGCCAGCAGCTCGACTAGCGGTAACACCGGGGAGCTGTTTTTT; CDR3aa: CASSSTSGNTGELFF
abundance: NA; j_gene: TRBJ1-4; d_gene: TRBD1; v_gene: TRBV3-1/TRBV3-2; CDR3nt: TGTGCCAGCAGCCAAGATGGGGGACAGCTGAATGAAAAACTGTTTTTT; CDR3aa: CASSQDGGQLNEKLFF
abundance: NA; j_gene: TRBJ1-5; d_gene: NA; v_gene: TRBV5-8; CDR3nt: TGTGCCAGCAACCTTGGAAATAGCAATCAGCCCCAGCATTTT; CDR3aa: CASNLGNSNQPQHF
abundance: few; j_gene: TRBJ1-3; d_gene: TRBD1; v_gene: TRBV28; CDR3nt: TGTGCCAGCAGCCACAGGGGGGCGACGGGGACCATATATTTT; CDR3aa: CASSHRGATGTIYF
abundance: NA; j_gene: TRBJ2-7; d_gene: NA; v_gene: TRBV18; CDR3nt: TGTGCCAGCTCACCACTTAGCAGGGCGATCTACGAGCAGTACTTC; CDR3aa: CASSPLSRAIYEQYF
abundance: NA; j_gene: TRBJ2-1; d_gene: NA; v_gene: TRBV9; CDR3nt: TGTGCCAGCAGCGTAGGGTCCAGGGGAATATACAATGAGCAGTTCTTC; CDR3aa: CASSVGSRGIYNEQFF
abundance: NA; j_gene: TRBJ2-1; d_gene: NA; v_gene: TRBV10-3; CDR3nt: TGTGCCATCAGTGCGGGACTCTACAATGAGCAGTTCTTC; CDR3aa: CAISAGLYNEQFF
abundance: NA; j_gene: TRBJ1-1; d_gene: NA; v_gene: TRBV3-1/TRBV3-2; CDR3nt: TGTGCCAGCAGCCAAGGGAGAGGTGGGCGAGAAATCACTGAAGCTTTCTTT; CDR3aa: CASSQGRGGREITEAFF
abundance: NA; j_gene: TRBJ1-3; d_gene: TRBD1; v_gene: TRBV27; CDR3nt: TGTGCCAGCAGCCGCACAGGGGGCGGTGGAAACACCATATATTTT; CDR3aa: CASSRTGGGGNTIYF
abundance: NA; j_gene: TRBJ2-1; d_gene: TRBD2; v_gene: TRBV6-4; CDR3nt: TGTGCCAGCAGTGACTCCGCCGGGACTAGCGGTTACAATGAGCAGTTCTTC; CDR3aa: CASSDSAGTSGYNEQFF
abundance: NA; j_gene: TRBJ1-3; d_gene: NA; v_gene: TRBV7-4; CDR3nt: TGTGCCAGCAGCTTGCTGGGGTTGGCCACCCTCTCTGGAAACACCATATATTTT; CDR3aa: CASSLLGLATLSGNTIYF
abundance: NA; j_gene: TRBJ2-2; d_gene: NA; v_gene: TRBV7-3; CDR3nt: TGTGCCAGCAGCCCCAGGGGTGACGGCACCGGGGAGCTGTTTTTT; CDR3aa: CASSPRGDGTGELFF
abundance: NA; j_gene: TRBJ2-2; d_gene: TRBD2; v_gene: TRBV19; CDR3nt: TGTGCCAGTAAGCCGGGACTAGCGTCATCCACCGGGGAGCTGTTTTTT; CDR3aa: CASKPGLASSTGELFF
abundance: NA; j_gene: TRBJ2-7; d_gene: NA; v_gene: TRBV28; CDR3nt: TGTGCCAGCAGAGACGGCTCCTCCTACGAGCAGTACTTC; CDR3aa: CASRDGSSYEQYF
abundance: NA; j_gene: TRBJ2-5; d_gene: NA; v_gene: TRBV5-4; CDR3nt: TGTGCCAGCAGCTTGCCGGGTCCGGGGACCCAGTACTTC; CDR3aa: CASSLPGPGTQYF
abundance: NA; j_gene: TRBJ1-5; d_gene: NA; v_gene: TRBV2; CDR3nt: TGTGCCAGCAGTGATTGGAGCAATCAGCCCCAGCATTTT; CDR3aa: CASSDWSNQPQHF
abundance: NA; j_gene: TRBJ1-3; d_gene: TRBD1; v_gene: TRBV7-9; CDR3nt: TGTGCCAGCAGCCCTGGACAGGGGTTGGTCTTGAATGGAAACACCATATATTTT; CDR3aa: CASSPGQGLVLNGNTIYF
abundance: NA; j_gene: TRBJ1-5; d_gene: NA; v_gene: TRBV27; CDR3nt: TGTGCCAGCAGTTCCTCTGGGGCTGGAAATCAGCCCCAGCATTTT; CDR3aa: CASSSSGAGNQPQHF
abundance: NA; j_gene: TRBJ1-3; d_gene: NA; v_gene: TRBV11-2; CDR3nt: TGTGCCAGCAGCTCTCTTAGGGGCGGAGGGACATTAGGAAACACCATATATTTT; CDR3aa: CASSSLRGGGTLGNTIYF
abundance: once; j_gene: TRBJ1-1; d_gene: NA; v_gene: TRBV6-5; CDR3nt: TGTGCCAGCAGTTACGTGGGGGGAGGGAACACTGAAGCTTTCTTT; CDR3aa: CASSYVGGGNTEAFF
abundance: NA; j_gene: TRBJ1-5; d_gene: NA; v_gene: TRBV10-1; CDR3nt: TGCGCCAGCAGCGAGGGAGTGGATAGCAATCAGCCCCAGCATTTT; CDR3aa: CASSEGVDSNQPQHF
abundance: NA; j_gene: TRBJ2-7; d_gene: NA; v_gene: TRBV5-6; CDR3nt: TGTGCCAGCAGCTCCGCCCTCAAACGGGGTACCTACGAGCAGTACTTC; CDR3aa: CASSSALKRGTYEQYF
abundance: few; j_gene: TRBJ2-7; d_gene: TRBD2; v_gene: TRBV10-1; CDR3nt: TGCGCCAGCAGTGAGTCAGCATTAGGACTAGCGGGAGCGGGGCAGTACTTC; CDR3aa: CASSESALGLAGAGQYF
abundance: NA; j_gene: TRBJ1-2; d_gene: TRBD1; v_gene: TRBV5-1; CDR3nt: TGCGCCAGCAGCACCGGGACAGGGAACGACTACACCTTC; CDR3aa: CASSTGTGNDYTF
abundance: NA; j_gene: TRBJ1-5; d_gene: TRBD1; v_gene: TRBV18; CDR3nt: TGTGCCAGCTCCAAGGGGGCCCAGCCCCAGCATTTT; CDR3aa: CASSKGAQPQHF
abundance: NA; j_gene: TRBJ1-1; d_gene: NA; v_gene: TRBV19; CDR3nt: TGTGCCAGTAGTATGGCTCAAGGGCGGCGTACTGAAGCTTTCTTT; CDR3aa: CASSMAQGRRTEAFF
abundance: NA; j_gene: TRBJ2-5; d_gene: NA; v_gene: TRBV18; CDR3nt: TGTGCCAGCTCGTCTCTGACCCAAGGGACCCAGTACTTC; CDR3aa: CASSSLTQGTQYF
abundance: NA; j_gene: TRBJ2-3; d_gene: TRBD2; v_gene: TRBV10-3; CDR3nt: TGTGCCATCAGTGAGCCGTCCTCTAGCGGGGGGAGCACAGATACGCAGTATTTT; CDR3aa: CAISEPSSSGGSTDTQYF
abundance: NA; j_gene: TRBJ1-5; d_gene: TRBD1; v_gene: TRBV27; CDR3nt: TGTGCCAGCAGGGGGACAGTAGCCAATCAGCCCCAGCATTTT; CDR3aa: CASRGTVANQPQHF
abundance: NA; j_gene: TRBJ2-2; d_gene: NA; v_gene: TRBV21-1; CDR3nt: TGTGCCAGCAGCCTGCGAAGGGGGATGAACACCGGGGAGCTGTTTTTT; CDR3aa: CASSLRRGMNTGELFF
abundance: NA; j_gene: TRBJ1-3; d_gene: NA; v_gene: TRBV19; CDR3nt: TGTGCCAGTAGTCCCCTATTACCCCGCGATCACAGGGCCTCTGGAAACACCATATATTTT; CDR3aa: CASSPLLPRDHRASGNTIYF
abundance: NA; j_gene: TRBJ2-3; d_gene: NA; v_gene: TRBV3-1/TRBV3-2; CDR3nt: TGTGCCAGCAGCCAACGCCCGGGACTCTCCACAGATACGCAGTATTTT; CDR3aa: CASSQRPGLSTDTQYF
abundance: NA; j_gene: TRBJ1-4; d_gene: NA; v_gene: TRBV3-1/TRBV3-2; CDR3nt: TGTGCCAGCAGCAAGGCGACTAATGAAAAACTGTTTTTT; CDR3aa: CASSKATNEKLFF
abundance: few; j_gene: TRBJ1-2; d_gene: NA; v_gene: TRBV20-1; CDR3nt: TGCAGTGCTAGTATCCCGGGTCGGTATGGCTACACCTTC; CDR3aa: CSASIPGRYGYTF
abundance: NA; j_gene: TRBJ1-3; d_gene: NA; v_gene: TRBV7-8; CDR3nt: TGTGCCAGCAAGCTTGGGGGGTCTGGAAACACCATATATTTT; CDR3aa: CASKLGGSGNTIYF